One and the same sample provided the 23 T cell receptor beta chains below, sequenced in a study of cytomegalovirus exposure and HLA in healthy donors. 13 Jbeta primers and 60 Vbeta primers were used for the PCR. Some clones are missing from TCRdb's copy, which holds only in-frame ones; the method was immunoSEQ multiplex PCR. The repertoire includes 95,000 or so clones, around 81% of them detected once, and approximately 4.2% sits in the top ten. The sequencing sample was made of PBMCs. These receptors were collected from a woman aged 70 to 79 in good health and CMV-seropositive.

This chain connects TRBV7-8 to TRBJ2-7; 9 bases fit TRBD1. This CDR3 comprises 15 residues. CDR1 and CDR2 (germline): SGHVS, FQNEAQ. V shed 1 base, J shed 7 bases, and the junction held 8 bases outside the gene matches. The CDR3 DNA is TGTGCCAGCAGCTTAGGGGGACAGGGAGTAATTGAGCAGTACTTC. Protein sequence: CASSLGGQGVIEQYF. The full variable domain, rest sourced from reference TRBV7-8 and TRBJ2-7, is GAGVSQSPRYKVAKRGQDVALRCDPISGHVSLFWYQQALGQGPEFLTYFQNEAQLDKSGLPSDRFFAERPEGSVSTLKIQRTQQEDSAVYLCASSLGGQGVIEQYFGPGTRLTVT.

This chain joins TRBV9 and TRBJ2-7, with a tentative D call TRBD1 (6 bases). The germline V and J ends were trimmed by 4 bases and 1 base, with 15 bases remaining between them. Germline V CDR1 and CDR2: SGDLS, YYNGEE. The CDR3 extends over 15 amino acids. The CDR3 spells CASSFSGQGSYEQYF. The CDR3 nucleotides are TGTGCCAGCAGCTTTTCGGGTCAGGGGTCCTACGAGCAGTACTTC.

This rearrangement joins TRBV11-3 to TRBJ2-7; 7 nucleotides line up with TRBD1. V was clipped by 2 bases and J by 1 base; unmatched bases: 8. CDR3 length equals 16 residues. CDR1 is SGHNT, CDR2 YENEEA, per germline. CDR3 residues: CASSLRGPSLSYEQYF. The DNA for the CDR3 is TGTGCCAGCAGCTTAAGGGGGCCTAGCTTATCCTACGAGCAGTACTTC. Full variable domain (remainder filled in from reference TRBV11-3 and TRBJ2-7): EAGVVQSPRYKIIEKKQPVAFWCNPISGHNTLYWYLQNLGQGPELLIRYENEEAVDDSQLPKDRFSAERLKGVDSTLKIQPAELGDSAVYLCASSLRGPSLSYEQYFGPGTRLTVT.

Here the CDR3 reads CASSQELGGAKNIQYF. DNA for the CDR3: TGTGCCAGCAGCCAAGAATTGGGGGGGGCCAAAAACATTCAGTACTTC. The rearrangement links TRBV4-2 to TRBJ2-4, with TRBD2 matching over 7 bases. The CDR3 is 16 residues long. V lost 0 bases and J lost 1; bases outside the gene matches: 3. Germline V gene sequence: CDR1 LGHNA, CDR2 YNFKEQ.

The chain carries TRBV18 and TRBJ1-1, with TRBD1 identical over 10 bases. CDR1 is KGHSH, CDR2 LQKENI, per germline. The trim removed 3 bases at V and 8 bases at J, leaving 9 bases unmatched. This CDR3 spans 15 amino acids. The CDR3 coding sequence is TGTGCCAGCTCACCCCCCGGGACAGGGGATCGGGAAGCTTTCTTT. Residues: CASSPPGTGDREAFF. Complete variable domain (other parts from reference TRBV18 and TRBJ1-1): NAGVMQNPRHLVRRRGQEARLRCSPMKGHSHVYWYRQLPEEGLKFMVYLQKENIIDESGMPKERFSAEFPKEGPSILRIQQVVRGDSAAYFCASSPPGTGDREAFFGQGTRLTVV.

The V call is TRBV6-5, the J call TRBJ2-7, with 12 bases lining up with TRBD2. V was pared by 2 bases and J by 3 bases, with 2 bases of the junction left unmatched. The CDR3 runs 15 residues. Germline assignment: CDR1 MNHEY and CDR2 SVGAGI. The CDR3 region is CASSYASGGVYEQYF. The DNA for the CDR3 is TGTGCCAGCAGTTACGCTAGCGGGGGGGTCTACGAGCAGTACTTC.

V usage is TRBV4-1 and J usage is TRBJ1-5; maybe TRBD1 (6 bases). CDR1 and CDR2 (germline): MGHRA, YSYEKL. The CDR3 sequence is 14 residues long. With 1 base removed from V and 6 bases from J, the gap between germline ends came to 10 bases. Here the CDR3 reads CASSQGRGSQPQHF. The CDR3 DNA reads TGCGCCAGCAGCCAAGGCAGGGGTTCTCAGCCCCAGCATTTT.

The chain uses TRBV29-1 and TRBJ2-1; tentatively, D is TRBD2 (6 bases). The germline gives CDR1 SQVTM, CDR2 ANQGSEA. V lost 4 bases to trimming and J lost 0 bases, with 13 bases between them. This CDR3 has 15 residues. The CDR3 here is CSVAGTPSSYNEQFF. CDR3 nucleotides: TGCAGCGTTGCAGGGACTCCCAGCTCCTACAATGAGCAGTTCTTC.

V and J are TRBV19 and TRBJ2-1; no firm D call. From germline, CDR1 is LNHDA and CDR2 SQIVND (reference sequence). The CDR3 is made up of 16 amino acids. Trimming removed 0 bases at V and 7 bases at J, with 16 bases between. CDR3 nucleotides: TGTGCCAGTAGTATAGAGGGCCGGCGCCCCAATAATGAGCAGTTCTTC. Translating it yields CASSIEGRRPNNEQFF.

The rearrangement links TRBV6-6 to TRBJ1-2; TRBD1 agrees at 8 bases. The CDR3 has 14 amino acids. With 5 bases clipped from V and 2 bases from J, the junction kept 4 bases outside the gene matches. Germline CDR1 and CDR2: MNHNY and SVGAGI (reference sequence). CDR3 in DNA: TGTGCCAGCAGTCCTACAGGGGGAAACTATGGCTACACCTTC. The encoded protein is CASSPTGGNYGYTF.

DNA for the CDR3: TGTGCCAGCAGCTTAGGTTTGCGAGCGGGGGGCTCCTACAATGAGCAGTTCTTC. Amino acid sequence: CASSLGLRAGGSYNEQFF. The rearrangement links TRBV7-2 to TRBJ2-1; 9 bases align to TRBD2. With 1 base clipped from V and 0 bases from J, the junction kept 7 bases outside the gene matches. The germline V gene has CDR1 SGHTA and CDR2 FQGNSA. The CDR3 length is 18 residues. Using reference TRBV7-2 and TRBJ2-1 for the parts outside the CDR3, the full variable domain is GAGVSQSPSNKVTEKGKDVELRCDPISGHTALYWYRQSLGQGLEFLIYFQGNSAPDKSGLPSDRFSAERTGGSVSTLTIQRTQQEDSAVYLCASSLGLRAGGSYNEQFFGPGTRLTVL.

The genes are TRBV27 and TRBJ2-1; TRBD1 might be the D (5 bases). The CDR3 loop spans 12 amino acids. Germline V CDR1 and CDR2: MNHEY, SMNVEV (reference sequence). V was trimmed by 5 bases and J by 8 bases, leaving 10 bases between them. Here the CDR3 reads CASSATGDEQFF. As DNA, the CDR3 is TGTGCCAGCAGTGCTACAGGAGATGAGCAGTTCTTC.

The chain employs TRBV19 and TRBJ2-7, with 8 bases identical to TRBD2. In germline, CDR1 is LNHDA, CDR2 SQIVND (reference sequence). CDR3 length: 14 amino acids. V shed 4 bases and J 2 bases; nucleotides not matched to a gene: 4. CDR3 in DNA: TGTGCCAGTAGTAGGACTAGCTTTACCTACGAGCAGTACTTC. Protein product: CASSRTSFTYEQYF.

The rearrangement uses TRBV5-8 and TRBJ2-5, with 13 bases identical to TRBD2. The assigned J gene may be wrong: the sequence end matches TRBJ2-7 better. Germline V gene sequence: CDR1 SGHTS, CDR2 YDEGEE. CDR3 size: 15 residues. The CDR3 is CASSLGLAGGYEQYF. The CDR3 nucleotides read TGTGCCAGCAGCTTGGGACTAGCGGGAGGATACGAGCAGTACTTC.

The V call is TRBV7-3, the J call TRBJ2-1; a weak D match, TRBD1 (6 bases). V was shortened by 5 bases and J by 7 bases, with 18 bases between the two germline ends. This CDR3 comprises 15 residues. Germline V gene sequence: CDR1 SGHTA, CDR2 FQGTGA. This CDR3 is CASSPQLARGNEQFF. CDR3 sequence (DNA): TGTGCCAGCAGCCCGCAGCTGGCTAGGGGGAATGAGCAGTTCTTC.

This chain links TRBV19 with TRBJ2-3; 7 bases align to TRBD2. The CDR3 runs 16 residues. Germline CDR1 reads LNHDA; CDR2 reads SQIVND (reference sequence). V lost 6 bases and J lost 6; bases outside the gene matches: 15. The CDR3 bases are TGTGCCAGTAGCTCGGGACCGGGACTATTGTGGGATACGCAGTATTTT. It is translated as CASSSGPGLLWDTQYF.

The V and J genes are TRBV6-5 and TRBJ1-5; D might be TRBD1 (6 bases). Germline values: CDR1 MNHEY, CDR2 SVGAGI. The germline V and J ends were trimmed by 1 base and 9 bases, with 16 bases remaining between them. The length of the CDR3 is 15 residues. The CDR3 DNA reads as TGTGCCAGCAGTTACTTCCGGACAGCTGAGGGGCCCCAGCATTTT. It encodes CASSYFRTAEGPQHF.

This chain joins TRBV11-1 and TRBJ2-1, with TRBD1 identical over 8 bases. This CDR3 contains 14 residues. Trimming at V came to 8 bases and at J to 7 bases, leaving 10 bases not matched to a gene. Germline loops: CDR1 SGHAT, CDR2 FQDESV (reference sequence). Here the CDR3 reads CASSLIRTGNEQFF. CDR3 coding DNA: TGTGCCAGCTCCTTAATCCGGACAGGGAATGAGCAGTTCTTC.

This clone appeared a single time. This chain links TRBV9 with TRBJ2-7; 9 bases are a match to TRBD2. Germline V gene data show CDR1 as SGDLS and CDR2 as YYNGEE. The CDR3 covers 15 residues. J was trimmed by 5 bases and V by 0 bases; bases with no gene match: 6. Here the CDR3 DNA reads TGTGCCAGCAGCGTAGAGGGCGGGAGGGGGAACGAGCAGTACTTC. As protein: CASSVEGGRGNEQYF.

The chain recombines TRBV5-1 with TRBJ2-7; D call uncertain. Trimming pared 0 bases from V and 0 bases from J, leaving 10 bases between. The germline V gene encodes CDR1 SGHRS and CDR2 YFSETQ. This CDR3 has 15 residues. CDR3 residues: CASSLGRSHSYEQYF. The CDR3 nucleotides read TGCGCCAGCAGCTTGGGAAGGAGCCACTCCTACGAGCAGTACTTC. Full variable domain (remainder filled in from reference TRBV5-1 and TRBJ2-7): KAGVTQTPRYLIKTRGQQVTLSCSPISGHRSVSWYQQTPGQGLQFLFEYFSETQRNKGNFPGRFSGRQFSNSRSEMNVSTLELGDSALYLCASSLGRSHSYEQYFGPGTRLTVT.

The chain carries TRBV6-5 and TRBJ1-2; TRBD1 agrees at 11 bases. Germline V gives CDR1 MNHEY, CDR2 SVGAGI. CDR3 length: 14 residues. With 2 bases clipped from V and 7 bases from J, the junction kept 3 bases outside the gene matches. This chain's CDR3 is CASSYRDRGFGYTF. For the CDR3, the DNA is TGTGCCAGCAGTTACCGGGACAGGGGGTTTGGCTACACCTTC.

The rearrangement links TRBV27 to TRBJ2-1; D might be TRBD1 (7 bases). The CDR3 is made up of 15 amino acids. V was shortened by 8 bases and J by 2 bases, with 16 bases between the two germline ends. Germline lookup yields CDR1 MNHEY and CDR2 SMNVEV (reference sequence). DNA of the CDR3: TGTGCCAGCCAACCGAGGAGGGGGCCCTACAATGAGCAGTTCTTC. Protein sequence: CASQPRRGPYNEQFF.

This chain uses TRBV5-3 with TRBJ2-5; maybe TRBD1 (5 bases). TRBV5-3 is an open reading frame, and its role is uncertain. V gave up 0 bases and J gave up 7 bases, with 7 bases separating them. The CDR3 is 12 amino acids. CDR3 in amino acids: CARSLGQGTQYF. CDR3 nucleotide sequence: TGTGCCAGAAGCTTGGGCCAGGGGACCCAGTACTTC.